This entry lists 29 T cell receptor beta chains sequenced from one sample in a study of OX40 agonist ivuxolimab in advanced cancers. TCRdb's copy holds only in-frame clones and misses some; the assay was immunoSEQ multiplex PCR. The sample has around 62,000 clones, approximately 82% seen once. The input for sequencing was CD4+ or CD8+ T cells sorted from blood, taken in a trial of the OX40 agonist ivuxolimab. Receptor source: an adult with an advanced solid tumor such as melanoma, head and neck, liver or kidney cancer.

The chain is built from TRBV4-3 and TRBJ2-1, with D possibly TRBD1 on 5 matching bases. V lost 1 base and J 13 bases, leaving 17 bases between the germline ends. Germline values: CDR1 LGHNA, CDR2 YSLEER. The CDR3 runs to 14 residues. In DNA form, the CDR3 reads TGCGCCAGCAGCCAAGTTGATAAGCAGGGCGTTCAGTTCTTC. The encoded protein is CASSQVDKQGVQFF.

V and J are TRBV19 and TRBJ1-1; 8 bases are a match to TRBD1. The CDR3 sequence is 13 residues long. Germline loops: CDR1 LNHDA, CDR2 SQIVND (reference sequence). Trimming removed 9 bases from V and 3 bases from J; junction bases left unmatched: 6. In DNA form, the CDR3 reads TGTGCCAGCAGGACAGGGTTCTACACTGAAGCTTTCTTT. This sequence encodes CASRTGFYTEAFF.

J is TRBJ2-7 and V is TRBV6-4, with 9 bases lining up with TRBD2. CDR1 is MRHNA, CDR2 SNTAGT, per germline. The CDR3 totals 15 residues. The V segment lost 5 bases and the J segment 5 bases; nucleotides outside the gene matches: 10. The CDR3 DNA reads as TGTGCCAGCAGTTCCTCCGGGACTAGCATCCACGAGCAGTACTTC. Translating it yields CASSSSGTSIHEQYF.

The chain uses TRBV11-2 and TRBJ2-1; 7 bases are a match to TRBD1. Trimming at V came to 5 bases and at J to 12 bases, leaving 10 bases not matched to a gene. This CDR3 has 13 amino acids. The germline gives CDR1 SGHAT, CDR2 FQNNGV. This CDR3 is CASSTTTGKGQFF. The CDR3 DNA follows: TGTGCCAGCAGCACCACGACAGGGAAGGGGCAGTTCTTC. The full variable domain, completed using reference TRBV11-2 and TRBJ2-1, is EAGVAQSPRYKIIEKRQSVAFWCNPISGHATLYWYQQILGQGPKLLIQFQNNGVVDDSQLPKDRFSAERLKGVDSTLKIQPAKLEDSAVYLCASSTTTGKGQFFGPGTRLTVL.

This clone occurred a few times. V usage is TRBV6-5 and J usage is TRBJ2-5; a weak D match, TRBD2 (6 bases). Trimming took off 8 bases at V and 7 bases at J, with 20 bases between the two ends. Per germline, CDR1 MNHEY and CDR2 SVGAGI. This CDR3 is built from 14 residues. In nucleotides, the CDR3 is TGTGCCAGCGGAAACTTGGGGGGAGTAGGGACCCAGTACTTC. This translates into CASGNLGGVGTQYF.

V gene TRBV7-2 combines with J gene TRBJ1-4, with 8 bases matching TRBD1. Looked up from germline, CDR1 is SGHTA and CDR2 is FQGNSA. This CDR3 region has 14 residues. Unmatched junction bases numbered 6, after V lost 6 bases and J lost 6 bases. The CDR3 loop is CASRLQGGDEKLFF. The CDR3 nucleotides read TGTGCCAGCAGGTTACAGGGGGGAGATGAAAAACTGTTTTTT.

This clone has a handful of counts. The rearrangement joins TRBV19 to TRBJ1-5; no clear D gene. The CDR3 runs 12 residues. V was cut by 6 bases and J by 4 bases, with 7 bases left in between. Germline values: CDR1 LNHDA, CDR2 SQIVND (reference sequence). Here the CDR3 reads CASRTVNQPQHF. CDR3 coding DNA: TGTGCCAGTAGAACAGTAAATCAGCCCCAGCATTTT.

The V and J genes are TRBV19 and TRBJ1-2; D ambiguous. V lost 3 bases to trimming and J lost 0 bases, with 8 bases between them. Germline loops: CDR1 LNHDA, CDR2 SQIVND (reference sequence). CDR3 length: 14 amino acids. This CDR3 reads CASSISAANYGYTF. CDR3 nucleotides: TGTGCCAGTAGTATTTCCGCAGCTAACTATGGCTACACCTTC.

The CDR3 is CASSLPGQMTKNIQYF. DNA of the CDR3: TGTGCCAGCAGTTTACCGGGACAGATGACCAAAAACATTCAGTACTTC. The V and J genes are TRBV5-4 and TRBJ2-4; 7 nucleotides match TRBD1. Germline V gene data show CDR1 as SGHNT and CDR2 as YYREEE (reference sequence). This CDR3 is built from 16 residues. V gave up 5 bases and J gave up 2 bases; unmatched junction bases: 10.

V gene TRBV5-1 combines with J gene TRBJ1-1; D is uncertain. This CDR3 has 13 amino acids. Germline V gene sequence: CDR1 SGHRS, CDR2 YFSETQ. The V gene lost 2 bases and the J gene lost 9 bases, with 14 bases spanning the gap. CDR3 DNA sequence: TGCGCCAGCAGCTTCTCCGGCCCCGGTAAAGCTTTCTTT. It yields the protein CASSFSGPGKAFF.

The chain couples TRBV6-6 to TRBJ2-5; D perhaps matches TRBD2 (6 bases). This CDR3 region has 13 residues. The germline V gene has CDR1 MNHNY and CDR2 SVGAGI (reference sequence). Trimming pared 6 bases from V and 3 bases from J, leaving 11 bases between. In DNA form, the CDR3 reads TGTGCCAGCAGCTCGACTAGAAAAGAGACCCAGTACTTC. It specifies CASSSTRKETQYF.

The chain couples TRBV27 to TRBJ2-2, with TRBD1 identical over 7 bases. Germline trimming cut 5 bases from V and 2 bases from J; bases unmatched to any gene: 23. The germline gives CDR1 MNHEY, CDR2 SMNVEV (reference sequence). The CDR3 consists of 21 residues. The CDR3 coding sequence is TGTGCCAGCAGTCTCCCACAGGGGTCAAATACTAGGACCTCAAACACCGGGGAGCTGTTTTTT. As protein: CASSLPQGSNTRTSNTGELFF.

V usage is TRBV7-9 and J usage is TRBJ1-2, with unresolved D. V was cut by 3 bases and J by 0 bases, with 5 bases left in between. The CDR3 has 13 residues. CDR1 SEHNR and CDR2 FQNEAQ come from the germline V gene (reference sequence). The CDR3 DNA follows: TGTGCCAGCAGCTTCGACTCTAACTATGGCTACACCTTC. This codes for CASSFDSNYGYTF.

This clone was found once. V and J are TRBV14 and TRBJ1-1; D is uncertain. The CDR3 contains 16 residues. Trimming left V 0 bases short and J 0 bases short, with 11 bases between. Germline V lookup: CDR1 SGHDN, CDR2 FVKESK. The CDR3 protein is CASSQDIPVMNTEAFF. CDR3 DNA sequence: TGTGCCAGCAGCCAAGATATCCCAGTCATGAACACTGAAGCTTTCTTT.

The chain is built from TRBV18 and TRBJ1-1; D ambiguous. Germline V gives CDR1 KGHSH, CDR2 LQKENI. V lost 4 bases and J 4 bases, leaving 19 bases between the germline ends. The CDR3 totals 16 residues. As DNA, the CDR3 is TGTGCCAGCTCACTTATCGTGGGTGGGGAGGGCACTGAAGCTTTCTTT. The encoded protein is CASSLIVGGEGTEAFF. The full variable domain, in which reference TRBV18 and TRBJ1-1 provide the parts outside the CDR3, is NAGVMQNPRHLVRRRGQEARLRCSPMKGHSHVYWYRQLPEEGLKFMVYLQKENIIDESGMPKERFSAEFPKEGPSILRIQQVVRGDSAAYFCASSLIVGGEGTEAFFGQGTRLTVV.

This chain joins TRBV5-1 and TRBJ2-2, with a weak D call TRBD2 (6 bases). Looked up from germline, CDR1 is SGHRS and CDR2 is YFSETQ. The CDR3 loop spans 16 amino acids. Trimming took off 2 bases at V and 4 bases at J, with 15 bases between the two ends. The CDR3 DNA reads TGCGCCAGCAGCTTCGAATCGGGAGCGAGCACCGGGGAGCTGTTTTTT. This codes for CASSFESGASTGELFF.

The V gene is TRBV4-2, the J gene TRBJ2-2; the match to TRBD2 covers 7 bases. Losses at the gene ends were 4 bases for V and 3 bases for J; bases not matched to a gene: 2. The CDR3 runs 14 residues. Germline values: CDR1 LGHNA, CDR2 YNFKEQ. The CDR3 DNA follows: TGTGCCAGCAGCCGGGGGGGGTACACCGGGGAGCTGTTTTTT. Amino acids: CASSRGGYTGELFF.

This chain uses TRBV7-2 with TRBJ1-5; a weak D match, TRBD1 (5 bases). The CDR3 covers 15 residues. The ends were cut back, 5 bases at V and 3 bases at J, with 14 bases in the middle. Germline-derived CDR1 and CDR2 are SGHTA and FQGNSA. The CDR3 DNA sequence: TGTGCCAGCAGCCAAGGGGTTTTGGACAATCAGCCCCAGCATTTT. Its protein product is CASSQGVLDNQPQHF.

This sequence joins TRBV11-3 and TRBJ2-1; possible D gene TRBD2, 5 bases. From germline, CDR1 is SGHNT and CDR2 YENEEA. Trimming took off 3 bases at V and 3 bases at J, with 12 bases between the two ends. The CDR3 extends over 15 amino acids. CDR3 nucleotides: TGTGCCAGCAGCTTCTCTGGCGGGTACTACAATGAGCAGTTCTTC. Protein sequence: CASSFSGGYYNEQFF.

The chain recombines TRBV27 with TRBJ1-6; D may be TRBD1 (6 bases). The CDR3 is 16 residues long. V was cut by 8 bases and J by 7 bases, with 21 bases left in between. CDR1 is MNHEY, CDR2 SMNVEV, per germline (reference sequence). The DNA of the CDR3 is TGTGCCAGCTCACCAATGTGGGCAGGGGCGAATTCACCCCTCCACTTT. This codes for CASSPMWAGANSPLHF.

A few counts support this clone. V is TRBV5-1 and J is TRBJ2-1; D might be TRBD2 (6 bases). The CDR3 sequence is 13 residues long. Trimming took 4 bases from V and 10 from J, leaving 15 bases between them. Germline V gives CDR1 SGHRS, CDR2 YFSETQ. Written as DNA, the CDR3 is TGCGCCAGCAGCCTGGGGGGAGTTGAGGAGCAGTTCTTC. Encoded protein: CASSLGGVEEQFF.

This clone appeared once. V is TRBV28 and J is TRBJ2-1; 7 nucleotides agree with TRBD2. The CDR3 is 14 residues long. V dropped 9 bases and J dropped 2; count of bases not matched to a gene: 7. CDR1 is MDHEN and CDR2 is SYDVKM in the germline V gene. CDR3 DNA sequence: TGTGCCAGTTGTCGGGGAGGGACCTACAATGAGCAGTTCTTC. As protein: CASCRGGTYNEQFF.

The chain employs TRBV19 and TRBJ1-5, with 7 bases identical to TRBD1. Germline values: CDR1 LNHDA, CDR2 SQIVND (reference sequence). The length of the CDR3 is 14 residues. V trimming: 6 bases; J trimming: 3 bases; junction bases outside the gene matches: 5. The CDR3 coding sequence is TGTGCCAGTAGACGGACAGGCGTCAATCAGCCCCAGCATTTT. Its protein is CASRRTGVNQPQHF.

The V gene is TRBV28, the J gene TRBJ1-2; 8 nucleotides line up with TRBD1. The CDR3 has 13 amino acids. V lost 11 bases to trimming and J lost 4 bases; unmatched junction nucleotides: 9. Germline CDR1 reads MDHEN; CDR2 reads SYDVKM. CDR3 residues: CAVYLGQAYGYTF. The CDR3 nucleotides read TGTGCCGTGTACCTGGGACAGGCCTATGGCTACACCTTC.

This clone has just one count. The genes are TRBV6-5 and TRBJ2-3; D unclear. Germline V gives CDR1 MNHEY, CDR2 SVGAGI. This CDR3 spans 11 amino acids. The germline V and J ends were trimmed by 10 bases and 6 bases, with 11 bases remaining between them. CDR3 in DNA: TGTGCCAACCCGTGGTGGGATACGCAGTATTTT. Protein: CANPWWDTQYF.

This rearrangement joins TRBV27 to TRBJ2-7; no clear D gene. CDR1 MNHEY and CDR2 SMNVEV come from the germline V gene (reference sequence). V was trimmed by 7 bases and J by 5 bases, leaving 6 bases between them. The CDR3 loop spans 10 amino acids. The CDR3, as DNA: TGTGCCAGCAATGGGGACGAGCAGTACTTC. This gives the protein CASNGDEQYF.

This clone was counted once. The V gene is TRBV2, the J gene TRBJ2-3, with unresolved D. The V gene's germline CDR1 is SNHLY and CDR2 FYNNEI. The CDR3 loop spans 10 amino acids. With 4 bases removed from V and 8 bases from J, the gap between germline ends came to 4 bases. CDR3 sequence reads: CASSAGTQYF. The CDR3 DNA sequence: TGTGCCAGCAGTGCCGGTACGCAGTATTTT.

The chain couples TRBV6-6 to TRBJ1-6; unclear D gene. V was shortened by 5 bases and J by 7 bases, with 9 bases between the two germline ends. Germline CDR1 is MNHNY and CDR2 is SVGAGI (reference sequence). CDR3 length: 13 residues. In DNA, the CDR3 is TGTGCCAGCAGTACCGGATGGAATTCACCCCTCCACTTT. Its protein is CASSTGWNSPLHF.

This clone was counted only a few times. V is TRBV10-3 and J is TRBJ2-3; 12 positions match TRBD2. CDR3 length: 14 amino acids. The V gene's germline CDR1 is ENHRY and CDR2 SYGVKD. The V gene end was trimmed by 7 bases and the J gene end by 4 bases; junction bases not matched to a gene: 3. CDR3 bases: TGTGCCATCAAAGGACTAGCGGGGCCAGATACGCAGTATTTT. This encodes CAIKGLAGPDTQYF.